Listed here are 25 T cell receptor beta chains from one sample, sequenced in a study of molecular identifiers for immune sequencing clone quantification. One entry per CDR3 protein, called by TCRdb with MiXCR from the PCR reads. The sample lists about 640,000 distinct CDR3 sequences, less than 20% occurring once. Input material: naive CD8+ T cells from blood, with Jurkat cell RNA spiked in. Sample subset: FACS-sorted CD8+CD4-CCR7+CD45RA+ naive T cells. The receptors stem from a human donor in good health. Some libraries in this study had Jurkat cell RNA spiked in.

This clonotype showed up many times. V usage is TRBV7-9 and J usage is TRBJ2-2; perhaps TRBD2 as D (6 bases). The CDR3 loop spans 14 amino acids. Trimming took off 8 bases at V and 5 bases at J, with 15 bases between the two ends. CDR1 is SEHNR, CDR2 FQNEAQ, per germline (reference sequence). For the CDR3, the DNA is TGTGCCAGCTGGTCTAGCGTTCGAACCGGGGAGCTGTTTTTT. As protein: CASWSSVRTGELFF.

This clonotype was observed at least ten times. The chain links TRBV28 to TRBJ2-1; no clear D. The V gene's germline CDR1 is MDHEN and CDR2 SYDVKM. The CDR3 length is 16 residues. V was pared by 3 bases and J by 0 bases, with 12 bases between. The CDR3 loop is CASSFQADDSYNEQFF. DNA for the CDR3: TGTGCCAGCAGTTTTCAGGCGGACGACTCCTACAATGAGCAGTTCTTC.

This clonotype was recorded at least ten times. CDR3 bases: TGTGCCAGCAGTGAAGCAGGGGGCGCGAACACTGAAGCTTTCTTT. The encoded protein is CASSEAGGANTEAFF. The chain links TRBV6-5 to TRBJ1-1, with 8 bases fitting TRBD1. The length of the CDR3 is 15 residues. Looked up from germline, CDR1 is MNHEY and CDR2 is SVGAGI. V was clipped by 5 bases and J by 1 base; unmatched bases: 6.

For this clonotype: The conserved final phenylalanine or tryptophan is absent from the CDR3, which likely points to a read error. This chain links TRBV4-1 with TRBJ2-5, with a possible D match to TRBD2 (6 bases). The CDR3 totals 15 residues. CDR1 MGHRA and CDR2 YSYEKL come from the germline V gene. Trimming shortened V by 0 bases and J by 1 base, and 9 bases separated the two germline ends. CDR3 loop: CASSQDSGGQETQYI. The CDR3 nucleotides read TGCGCCAGCAGCCAAGATAGCGGAGGCCAAGAGACCCAGTACATC.

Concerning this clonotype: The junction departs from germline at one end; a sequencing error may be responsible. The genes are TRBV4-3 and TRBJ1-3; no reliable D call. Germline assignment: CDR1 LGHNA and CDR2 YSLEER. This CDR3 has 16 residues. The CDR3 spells CASGQDRGDSGNTIYF. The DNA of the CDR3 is TGCGCCAGCGGCCAAGATCGCGGGGACTCTGGAAACACCATATATTTT.

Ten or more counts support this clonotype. The CDR3 nucleotides are TGTGCCAGCAGCCACCAAATAGCCCCGCAGCCTCAAGAGACCCAGTACTTC. It yields the protein CASSHQIAPQPQETQYF. The V call is TRBV7-6, the J call TRBJ2-5, with D unresolved. Trimming removed 5 bases from V and 2 bases from J, with 21 bases in between. Germline values: CDR1 SGHVS, CDR2 FNYEAQ. This CDR3 region has 17 residues.

The CDR3 loop is CASSTNHLRAFF. For the CDR3, the DNA is TGTGCCAGTAGTACCAACCACCTGAGGGCTTTCTTT. The V call is TRBV19, the J call TRBJ1-1; unclear D gene. Trimming left V 4 bases short and J 11 bases short, with 14 bases between. The CDR3 is 12 residues long. Germline V gene data show CDR1 as LNHDA and CDR2 as SQIVND (reference sequence).

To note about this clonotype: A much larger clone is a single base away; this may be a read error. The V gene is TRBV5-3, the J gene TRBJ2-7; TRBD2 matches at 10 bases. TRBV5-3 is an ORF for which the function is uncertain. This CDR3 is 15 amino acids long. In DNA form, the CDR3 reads TGTGCCAGCAGCCCCGGACTAGCGGAACCCTACAAGCAGTACTTC. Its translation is CASSPGLAEPYKQYF.

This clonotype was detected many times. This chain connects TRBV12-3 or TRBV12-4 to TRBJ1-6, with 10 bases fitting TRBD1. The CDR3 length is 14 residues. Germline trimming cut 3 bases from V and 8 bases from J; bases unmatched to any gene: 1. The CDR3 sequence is CASSFDRGHSPLHF. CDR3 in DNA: TGTGCCAGCAGTTTCGACAGGGGGCATTCACCCCTCCACTTT.

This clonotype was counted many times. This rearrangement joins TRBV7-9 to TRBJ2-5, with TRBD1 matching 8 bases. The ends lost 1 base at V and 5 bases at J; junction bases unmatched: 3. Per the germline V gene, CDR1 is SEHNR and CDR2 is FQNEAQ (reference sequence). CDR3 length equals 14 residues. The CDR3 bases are TGTGCCAGCAGCTTAGGACAGGGGCCCGAGACCCAGTACTTC. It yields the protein CASSLGQGPETQYF.

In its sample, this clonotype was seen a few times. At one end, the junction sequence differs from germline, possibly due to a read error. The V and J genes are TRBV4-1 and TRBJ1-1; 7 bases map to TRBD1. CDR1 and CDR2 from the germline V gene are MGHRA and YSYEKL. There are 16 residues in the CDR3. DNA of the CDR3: TGCGCCAGCAGCCAAATTACGGGACAGTCGAACATTGAAGCTTTCTTT. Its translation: CASSQITGQSNIEAFF.

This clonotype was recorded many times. Here the CDR3 reads CSARVSGQLSYEQYF. CDR3 DNA: TGCAGTGCTAGAGTATCAGGACAGCTCTCCTACGAGCAGTACTTC. The rearrangement uses TRBV20-1 and TRBJ2-7, with D tentatively TRBD1 (6 bases). The CDR3 spans 15 residues. V was pared by 1 base and J by 0 bases, with 13 bases between. Germline V gene data show CDR1 as DFQATT and CDR2 as SNEGSKA (reference sequence).

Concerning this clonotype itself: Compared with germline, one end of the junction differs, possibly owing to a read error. The CDR3 sequence: CASSQTKYGTGMIPQEAQYF. In DNA form, the CDR3 reads TGCGCCAGCAGCCAAACCAAGTACGGGACAGGGATGATACCCCAAGAGGCCCAGTACTTC. The rearrangement joins TRBV4-3 to TRBJ2-5; 9 bases map to TRBD1. Germline CDR1 LGHNA, CDR2 YSLEER. The CDR3 has 20 residues.

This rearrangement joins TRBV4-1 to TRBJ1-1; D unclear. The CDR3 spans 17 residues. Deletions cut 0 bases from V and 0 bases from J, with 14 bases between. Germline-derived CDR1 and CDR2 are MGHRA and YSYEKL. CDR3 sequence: CASSQEPTGFLNTEAFF. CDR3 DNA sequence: TGCGCCAGCAGCCAAGAACCTACTGGTTTCTTGAACACTGAAGCTTTCTTT.

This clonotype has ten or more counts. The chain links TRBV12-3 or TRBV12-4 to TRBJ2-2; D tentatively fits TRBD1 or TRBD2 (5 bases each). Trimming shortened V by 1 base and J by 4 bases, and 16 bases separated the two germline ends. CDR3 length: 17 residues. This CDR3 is CASSLVSEGRITGELFF. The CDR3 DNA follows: TGTGCCAGCAGTTTAGTTTCCGAGGGGCGCATCACCGGGGAGCTGTTTTTT.

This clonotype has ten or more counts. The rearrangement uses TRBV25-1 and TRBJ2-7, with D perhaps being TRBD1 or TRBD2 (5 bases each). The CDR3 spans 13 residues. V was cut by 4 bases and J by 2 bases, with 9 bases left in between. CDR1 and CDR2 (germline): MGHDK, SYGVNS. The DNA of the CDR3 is TGTGCCAGCAGTGCAGGGAGCACCTACGAGCAGTACTTC. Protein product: CASSAGSTYEQYF.

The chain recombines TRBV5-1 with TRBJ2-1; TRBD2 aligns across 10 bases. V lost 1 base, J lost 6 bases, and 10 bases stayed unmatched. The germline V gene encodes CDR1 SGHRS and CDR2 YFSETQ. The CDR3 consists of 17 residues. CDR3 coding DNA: TGCGCCAGCAGCTTGCGGACTAGCGGCCTCTACCTCAATGAGCAGTTCTTC. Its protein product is CASSLRTSGLYLNEQFF.

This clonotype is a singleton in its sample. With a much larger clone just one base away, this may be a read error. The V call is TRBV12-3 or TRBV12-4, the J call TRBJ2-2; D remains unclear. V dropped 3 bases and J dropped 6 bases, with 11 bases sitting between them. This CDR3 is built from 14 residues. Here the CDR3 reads CASSLSNSAGELFF. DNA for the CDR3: TGTGCCAGCAGTTTGTCCAACAGTGCCGGGGAGCTGTTTTTT.

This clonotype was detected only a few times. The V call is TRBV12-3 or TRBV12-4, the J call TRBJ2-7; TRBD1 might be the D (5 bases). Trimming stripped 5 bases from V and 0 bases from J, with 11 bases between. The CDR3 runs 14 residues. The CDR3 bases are TGTGCCAGCAGTACAACGGACACCTCCTACGAGCAGTACTTC. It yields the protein CASSTTDTSYEQYF.

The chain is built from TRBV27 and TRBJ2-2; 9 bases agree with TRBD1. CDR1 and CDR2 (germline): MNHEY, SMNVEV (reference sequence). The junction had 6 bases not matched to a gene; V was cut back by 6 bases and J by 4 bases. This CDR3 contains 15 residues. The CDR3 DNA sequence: TGTGCCAGCAGAACAGGGGGCAGGATCACCGGGGAGCTGTTTTTT. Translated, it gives CASRTGGRITGELFF.

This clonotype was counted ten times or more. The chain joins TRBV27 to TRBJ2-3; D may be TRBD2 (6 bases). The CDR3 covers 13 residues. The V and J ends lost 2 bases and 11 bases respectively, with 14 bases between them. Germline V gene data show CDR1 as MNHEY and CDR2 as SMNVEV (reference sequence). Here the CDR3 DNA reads TGTGCCAGCAGTTTAAGACTGGTAGCGGAGCAGTATTTT. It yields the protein CASSLRLVAEQYF.

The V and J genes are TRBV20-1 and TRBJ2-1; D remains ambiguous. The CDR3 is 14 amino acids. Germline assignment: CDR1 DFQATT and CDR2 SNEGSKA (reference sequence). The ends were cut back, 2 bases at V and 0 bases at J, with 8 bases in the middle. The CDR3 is CSARRASSYNEQFF. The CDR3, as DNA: TGCAGTGCTAGAAGGGCTAGCTCCTACAATGAGCAGTTCTTC.

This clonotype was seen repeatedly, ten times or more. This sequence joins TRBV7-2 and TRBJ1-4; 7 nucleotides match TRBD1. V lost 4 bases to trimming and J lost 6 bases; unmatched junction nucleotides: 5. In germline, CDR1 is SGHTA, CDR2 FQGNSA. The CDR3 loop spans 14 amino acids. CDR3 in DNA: TGTGCCAGCAGCTCACAGGGGCCGTATGAAAAACTGTTTTTT. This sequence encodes CASSSQGPYEKLFF.

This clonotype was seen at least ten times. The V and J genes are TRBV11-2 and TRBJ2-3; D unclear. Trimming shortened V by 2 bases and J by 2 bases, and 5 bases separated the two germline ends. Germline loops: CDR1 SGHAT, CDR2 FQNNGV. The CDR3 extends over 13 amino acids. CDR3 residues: CASSLLTTDTQYF. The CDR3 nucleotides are TGTGCCAGCAGCTTACTGACCACAGATACGCAGTATTTT. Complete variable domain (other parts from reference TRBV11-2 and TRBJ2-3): EAGVAQSPRYKIIEKRQSVAFWCNPISGHATLYWYQQILGQGPKLLIQFQNNGVVDDSQLPKDRFSAERLKGVDSTLKIQPAKLEDSAVYLCASSLLTTDTQYFGPGTRLTVL.

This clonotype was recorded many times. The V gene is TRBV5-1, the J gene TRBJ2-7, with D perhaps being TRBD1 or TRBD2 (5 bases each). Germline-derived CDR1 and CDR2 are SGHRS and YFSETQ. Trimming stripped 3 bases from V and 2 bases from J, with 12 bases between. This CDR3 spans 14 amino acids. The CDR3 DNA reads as TGCGCCAGCAGCTGGGGACCTTCCCCCTACGAGCAGTACTTC. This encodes CASSWGPSPYEQYF. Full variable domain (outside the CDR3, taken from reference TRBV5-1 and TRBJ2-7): KAGVTQTPRYLIKTRGQQVTLSCSPISGHRSVSWYQQTPGQGLQFLFEYFSETQRNKGNFPGRFSGRQFSNSRSEMNVSTLELGDSALYLCASSWGPSPYEQYFGPGTRLTVT.